The clone carrying this T cell receptor (beta chain) was detected only once. Antigen unknown. This entry belongs to a study of cytomegalovirus exposure and HLA in healthy donors. Study results and caveats: Fewer than 200 TCR beta chains were listed as cytomegalovirus-associated.

Profiling relied on immunoSEQ multiplex PCR, and the TCRdb table lists in-frame clones only, not all of them. The data hold around 150,000 clones, with 70% to 85% observed a single time. Germline values: CDR1 KGHSH, CDR2 LQKENI. V shed 0 bases and J shed 4 bases, with 4 bases lying between them. The CDR3 has 14 residues. The rearrangement links TRBV18 to TRBJ2-6; no definite D call. The sample comprised PBMCs. The receptor's source is a young man in good health and CMV-seropositive. CDR3 amino acids: CASSPPGGANVLTF. The CDR3 coding sequence is TGTGCCAGCTCACCACCGGGCGGGGCCAACGTCCTGACTTTC.